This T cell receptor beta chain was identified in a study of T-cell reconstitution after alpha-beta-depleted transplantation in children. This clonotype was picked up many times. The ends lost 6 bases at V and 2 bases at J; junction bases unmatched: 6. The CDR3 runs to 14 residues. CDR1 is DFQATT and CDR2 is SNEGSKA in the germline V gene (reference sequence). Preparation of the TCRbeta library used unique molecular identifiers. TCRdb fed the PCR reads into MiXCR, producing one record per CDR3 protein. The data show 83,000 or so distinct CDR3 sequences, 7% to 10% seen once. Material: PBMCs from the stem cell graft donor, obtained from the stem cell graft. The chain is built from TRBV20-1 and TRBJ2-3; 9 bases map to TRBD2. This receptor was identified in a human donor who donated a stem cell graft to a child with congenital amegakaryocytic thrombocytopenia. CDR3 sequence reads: CSAKREELTDTQYF. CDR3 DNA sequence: TGCAGTGCAAAGCGGGAGGAGCTCACAGATACGCAGTATTTT.